This T cell receptor beta chain appears in the sequencing data of a study of response to subunit inactivated influenza vaccine. The CDR3 covers 10 residues. Between the trimmed V and J ends, which lost 6 bases and 7 bases, there was a span of 9 bases. CDR1 and CDR2 (germline): SQVTM, ANQGSEA. Study-level findings and limits: The authors suggested that few new T cells are recruited per seasonal influenza vaccination.

Many counts were recorded for this clonotype. Its antigen is currently unknown. TCRdb re-derived calls from the RT-PCR reads in MiXCR, one entry per CDR3 protein. The sample holds hundreds of thousands of distinct CDR3 sequences, 7.6% seen once. This sequence originates from a man in his fifties or sixties who received an inactivated influenza vaccine. The sample consisted of PBMCs from blood, taken around 2 years after vaccination. The rearrangement links TRBV29-1 to TRBJ1-1; D is unclear. CDR3 sequence reads: CSVWTGEAFF. CDR3 in DNA: TGCAGCGTGTGGACGGGTGAAGCTTTCTTT.